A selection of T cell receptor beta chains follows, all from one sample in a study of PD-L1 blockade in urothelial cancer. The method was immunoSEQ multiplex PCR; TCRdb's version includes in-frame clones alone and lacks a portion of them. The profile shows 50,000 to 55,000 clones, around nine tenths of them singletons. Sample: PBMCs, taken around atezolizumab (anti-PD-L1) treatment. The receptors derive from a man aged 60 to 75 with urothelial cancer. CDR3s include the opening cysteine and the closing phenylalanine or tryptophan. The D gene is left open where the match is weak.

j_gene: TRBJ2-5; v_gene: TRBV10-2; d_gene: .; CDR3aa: CASSEVQRRETQYF; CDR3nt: TGCGCCAGCAGTGAGGTCCAGCGACGGGAGACCCAGTACTTC
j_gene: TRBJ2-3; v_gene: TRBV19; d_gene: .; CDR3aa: CASSMEGGNTQYF; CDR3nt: TGTGCCAGTAGTATGGAGGGCGGGAATACGCAGTATTTT
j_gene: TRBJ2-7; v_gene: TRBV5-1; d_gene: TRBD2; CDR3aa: CASSLGLGTTYEQYF; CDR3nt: TGCGCCAGCAGCTTAGGTTTAGGGACTACCTACGAGCAGTACTTC
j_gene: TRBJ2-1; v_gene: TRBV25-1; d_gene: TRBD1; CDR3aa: CASSEYGTGGPYNEQFF; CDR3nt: TGTGCCAGCAGTGAATACGGGACAGGGGGTCCATACAATGAGCAGTTCTTC
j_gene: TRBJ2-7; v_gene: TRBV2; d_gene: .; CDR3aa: CASSVRNAGGQYF; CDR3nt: TGTGCCAGCAGTGTAAGGAACGCCGGCGGGCAGTACTTC
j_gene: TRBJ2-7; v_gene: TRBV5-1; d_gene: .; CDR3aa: CASSFTGSYYEQYF; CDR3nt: TGCGCCAGCAGCTTCACAGGGAGTTACTACGAGCAGTACTTC
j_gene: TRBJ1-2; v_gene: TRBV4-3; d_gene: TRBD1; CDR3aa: CASSPGGANYGYTF; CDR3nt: TGCGCCAGCAGCCCAGGGGGTGCTAACTATGGCTACACCTTC
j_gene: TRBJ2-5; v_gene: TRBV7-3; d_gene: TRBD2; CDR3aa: CASSLRGLAGAPQETQYF; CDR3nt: TGTGCCAGCAGCTTAAGGGGGCTAGCGGGGGCCCCACAAGAGACCCAGTACTTC
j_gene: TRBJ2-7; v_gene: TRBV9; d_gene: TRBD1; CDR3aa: CASGLTGLGEQYF; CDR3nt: TGTGCCAGCGGGTTGACAGGGCTCGGGGAGCAGTACTTC
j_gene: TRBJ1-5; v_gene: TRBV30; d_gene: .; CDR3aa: CAWSVQASNQPQHF; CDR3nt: TGTGCCTGGAGTGTACAGGCCAGCAATCAGCCCCAGCATTTT